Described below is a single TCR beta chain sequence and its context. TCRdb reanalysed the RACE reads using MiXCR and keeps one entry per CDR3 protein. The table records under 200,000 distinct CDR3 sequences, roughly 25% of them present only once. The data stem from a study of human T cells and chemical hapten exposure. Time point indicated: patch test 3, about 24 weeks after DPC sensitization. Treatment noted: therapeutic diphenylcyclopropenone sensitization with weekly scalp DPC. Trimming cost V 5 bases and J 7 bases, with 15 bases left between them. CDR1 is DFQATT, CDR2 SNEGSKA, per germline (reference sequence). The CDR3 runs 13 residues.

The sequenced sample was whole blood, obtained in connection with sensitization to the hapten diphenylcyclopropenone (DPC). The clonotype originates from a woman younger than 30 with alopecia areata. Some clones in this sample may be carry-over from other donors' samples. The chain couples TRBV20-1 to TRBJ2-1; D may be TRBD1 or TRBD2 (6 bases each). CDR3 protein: CSAGGPGRNEQFF. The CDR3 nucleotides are TGCAGTGCTGGGGGGCCAGGGAGGAATGAGCAGTTCTTC.